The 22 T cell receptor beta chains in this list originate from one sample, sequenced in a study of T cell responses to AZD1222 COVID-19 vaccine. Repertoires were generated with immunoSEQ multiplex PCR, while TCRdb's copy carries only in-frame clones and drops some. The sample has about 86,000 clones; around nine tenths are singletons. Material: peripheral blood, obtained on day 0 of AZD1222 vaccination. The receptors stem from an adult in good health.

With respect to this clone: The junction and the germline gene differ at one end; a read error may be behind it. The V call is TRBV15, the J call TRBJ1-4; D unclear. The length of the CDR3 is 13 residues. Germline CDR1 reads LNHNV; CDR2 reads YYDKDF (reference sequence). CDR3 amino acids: CATSRDHHGAEVF. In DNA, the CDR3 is TGTGCCACCAGCAGAGACCACCACGGCGCCGAGGTGTTT.

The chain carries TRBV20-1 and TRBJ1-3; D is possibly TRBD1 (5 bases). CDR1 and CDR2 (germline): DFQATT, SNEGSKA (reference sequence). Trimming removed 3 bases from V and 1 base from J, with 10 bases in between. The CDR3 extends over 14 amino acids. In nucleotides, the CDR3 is TGCAGTGCTAGTTATGGGGGATCTGGAAACACCATATATTTT. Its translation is CSASYGGSGNTIYF.

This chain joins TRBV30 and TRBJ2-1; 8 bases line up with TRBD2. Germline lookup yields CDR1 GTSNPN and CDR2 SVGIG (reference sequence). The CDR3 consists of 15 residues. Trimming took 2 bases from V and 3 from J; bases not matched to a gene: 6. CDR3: CAWSRDSGIYNEQFF. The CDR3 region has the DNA TGTGCCTGGAGTAGGGATAGCGGGATCTACAATGAGCAGTTCTTC.

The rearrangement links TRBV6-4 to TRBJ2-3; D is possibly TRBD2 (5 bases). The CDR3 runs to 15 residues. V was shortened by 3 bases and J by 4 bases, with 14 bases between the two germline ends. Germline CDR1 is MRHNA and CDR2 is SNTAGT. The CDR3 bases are TGTGCCAGCAGTGAGGAGGCAGCTTCCGCAGATACGCAGTATTTT. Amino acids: CASSEEAASADTQYF.

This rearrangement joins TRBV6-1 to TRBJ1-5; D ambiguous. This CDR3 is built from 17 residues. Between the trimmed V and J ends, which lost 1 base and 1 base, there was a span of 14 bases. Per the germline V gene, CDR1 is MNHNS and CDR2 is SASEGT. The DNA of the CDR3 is TGTGCCAGCAGTGAAGGCCCGAGGCAGCTCAGCAATCAGCCCCAGCATTTT. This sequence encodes CASSEGPRQLSNQPQHF.

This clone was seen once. The CDR3 DNA reads TGTGCCACCAGCGCTTCAAGAGAGGGAACTGAAGCTTTCTTT. Amino acid sequence: CATSASREGTEAFF. This chain links TRBV15 with TRBJ1-1, with no clear D. The CDR3 has 14 residues. The V and J ends lost 5 bases and 5 bases respectively, with 15 bases between them. Germline assignment: CDR1 LNHNV and CDR2 YYDKDF (reference sequence).

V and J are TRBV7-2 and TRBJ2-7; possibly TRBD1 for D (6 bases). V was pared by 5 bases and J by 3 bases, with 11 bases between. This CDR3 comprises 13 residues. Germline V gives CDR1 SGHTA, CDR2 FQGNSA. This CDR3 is CASSATGNYEQYF. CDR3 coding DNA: TGTGCCAGCAGCGCAACAGGGAACTACGAGCAGTACTTC.

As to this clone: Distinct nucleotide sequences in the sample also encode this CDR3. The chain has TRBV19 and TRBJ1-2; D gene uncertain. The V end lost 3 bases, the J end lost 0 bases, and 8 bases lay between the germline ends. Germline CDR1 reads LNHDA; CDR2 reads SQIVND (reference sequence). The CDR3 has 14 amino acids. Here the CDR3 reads CASSMGSTNYGYTF. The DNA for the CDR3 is TGTGCCAGTAGTATGGGCAGTACTAACTATGGCTACACCTTC.

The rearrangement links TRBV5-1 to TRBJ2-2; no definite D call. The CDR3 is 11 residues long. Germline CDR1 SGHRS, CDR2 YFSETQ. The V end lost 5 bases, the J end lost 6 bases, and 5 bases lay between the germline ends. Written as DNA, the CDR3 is TGCGCCAGCAGTTTTGCCGGGGAGCTGTTTTTT. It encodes CASSFAGELFF. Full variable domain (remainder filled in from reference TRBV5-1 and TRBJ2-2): KAGVTQTPRYLIKTRGQQVTLSCSPISGHRSVSWYQQTPGQGLQFLFEYFSETQRNKGNFPGRFSGRQFSNSRSEMNVSTLELGDSALYLCASSFAGELFFGEGSRLTVL.

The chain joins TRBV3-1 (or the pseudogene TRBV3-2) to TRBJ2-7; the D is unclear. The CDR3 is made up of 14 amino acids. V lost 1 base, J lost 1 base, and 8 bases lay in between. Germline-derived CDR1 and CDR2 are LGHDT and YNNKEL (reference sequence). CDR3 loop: CASSQGTWSYEQYF. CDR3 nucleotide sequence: TGTGCCAGCAGCCAAGGAACCTGGTCCTACGAGCAGTACTTC.

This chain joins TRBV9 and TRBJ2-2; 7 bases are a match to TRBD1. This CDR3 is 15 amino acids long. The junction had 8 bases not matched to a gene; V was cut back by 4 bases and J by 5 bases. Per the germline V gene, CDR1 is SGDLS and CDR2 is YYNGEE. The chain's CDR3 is CASSIEGAGTGELFF. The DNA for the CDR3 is TGTGCCAGCAGCATCGAGGGGGCCGGGACCGGGGAGCTGTTTTTT.

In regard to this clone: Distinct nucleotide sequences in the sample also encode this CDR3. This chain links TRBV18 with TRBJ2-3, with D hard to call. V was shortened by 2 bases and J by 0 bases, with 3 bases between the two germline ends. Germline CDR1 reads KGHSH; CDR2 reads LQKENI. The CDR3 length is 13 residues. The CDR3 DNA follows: TGTGCCAGCTCACCATCTAGCACAGATACGCAGTATTTT. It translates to CASSPSSTDTQYF.

Here the CDR3 reads CASSFGTAYGYTF. CDR3 in DNA: TGCGCCAGCAGCTTCGGGACGGCGTATGGCTACACCTTC. J is TRBJ1-2 and V is TRBV5-1; possible D gene TRBD1, 5 bases. The V gene's germline CDR1 is SGHRS and CDR2 YFSETQ. V dropped 2 bases and J dropped 5 bases, with 10 bases sitting between them. This CDR3 is built from 13 residues.

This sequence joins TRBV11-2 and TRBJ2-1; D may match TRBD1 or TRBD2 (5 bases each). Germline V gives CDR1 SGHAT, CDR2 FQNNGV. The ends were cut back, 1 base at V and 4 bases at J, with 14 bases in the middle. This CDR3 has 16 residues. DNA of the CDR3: TGTGCCAGCAGCTTAGTAATCGGGACCCTTTACAATGAGCAGTTCTTC. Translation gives CASSLVIGTLYNEQFF.

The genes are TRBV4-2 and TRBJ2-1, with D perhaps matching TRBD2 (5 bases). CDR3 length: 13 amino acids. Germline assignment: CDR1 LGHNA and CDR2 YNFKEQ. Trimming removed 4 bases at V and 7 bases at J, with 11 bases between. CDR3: CASSLGSGNEQFF. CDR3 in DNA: TGTGCCAGCAGCCTAGGGTCGGGGAATGAGCAGTTCTTC.

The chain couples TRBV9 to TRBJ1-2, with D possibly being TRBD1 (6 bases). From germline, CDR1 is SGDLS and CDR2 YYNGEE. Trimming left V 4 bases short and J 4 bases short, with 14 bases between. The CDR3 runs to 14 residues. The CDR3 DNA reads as TGTGCCAGCAGCCCCACGGGGGGCACCTATGGCTACACCTTC. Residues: CASSPTGGTYGYTF. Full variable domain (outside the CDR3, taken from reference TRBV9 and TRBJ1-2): DSGVTQTPKHLITATGQRVTLRCSPRSGDLSVYWYQQSLDQGLQFLIQYYNGEERAKGNILERFSAQQFPDLHSELNLSSLELGDSALYFCASSPTGGTYGYTFGSGTRLTVV.

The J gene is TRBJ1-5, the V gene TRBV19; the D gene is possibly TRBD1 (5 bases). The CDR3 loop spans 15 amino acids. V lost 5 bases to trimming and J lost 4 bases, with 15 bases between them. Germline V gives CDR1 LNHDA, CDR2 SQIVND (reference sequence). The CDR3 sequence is CASSQEGFSNQPQHF. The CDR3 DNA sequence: TGTGCCAGTAGTCAAGAGGGGTTTTCTAATCAGCCCCAGCATTTT. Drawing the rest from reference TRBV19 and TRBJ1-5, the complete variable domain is DGGITQSPKYLFRKEGQNVTLSCEQNLNHDAMYWYRQDPGQGLRLIYYSQIVNDFQKGDIAEGYSVSREKKESFPLTVTSAQKNPTAFYLCASSQEGFSNQPQHFGDGTRLSIL.

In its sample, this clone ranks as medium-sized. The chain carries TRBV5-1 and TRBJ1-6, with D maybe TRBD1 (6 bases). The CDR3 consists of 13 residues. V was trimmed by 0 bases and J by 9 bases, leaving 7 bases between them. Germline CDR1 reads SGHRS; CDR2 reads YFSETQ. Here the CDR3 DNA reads TGCGCCAGCAGCTTGGACAGGGTTTCACCCCTCCACTTT. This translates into CASSLDRVSPLHF.

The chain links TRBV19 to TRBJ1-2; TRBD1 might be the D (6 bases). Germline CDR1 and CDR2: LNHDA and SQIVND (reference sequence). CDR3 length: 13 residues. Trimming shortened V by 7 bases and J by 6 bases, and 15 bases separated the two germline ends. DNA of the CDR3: TGTGCCAGTACCCCTGGAACAGGGAATGGCTACACCTTC. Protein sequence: CASTPGTGNGYTF.

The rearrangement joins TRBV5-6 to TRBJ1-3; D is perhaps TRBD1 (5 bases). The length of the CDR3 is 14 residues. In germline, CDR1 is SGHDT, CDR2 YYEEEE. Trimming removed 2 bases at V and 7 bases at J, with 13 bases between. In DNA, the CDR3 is TGTGCCAGCAGCTTAACGGGGGTCTTGAACACCATATATTTT. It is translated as CASSLTGVLNTIYF.

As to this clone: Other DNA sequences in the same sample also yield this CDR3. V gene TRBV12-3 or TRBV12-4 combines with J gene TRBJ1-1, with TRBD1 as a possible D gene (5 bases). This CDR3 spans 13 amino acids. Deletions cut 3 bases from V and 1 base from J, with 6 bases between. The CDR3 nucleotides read TGTGCCAGCAGTTTGAGGGGGAACACTGAAGCTTTCTTT. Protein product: CASSLRGNTEAFF.

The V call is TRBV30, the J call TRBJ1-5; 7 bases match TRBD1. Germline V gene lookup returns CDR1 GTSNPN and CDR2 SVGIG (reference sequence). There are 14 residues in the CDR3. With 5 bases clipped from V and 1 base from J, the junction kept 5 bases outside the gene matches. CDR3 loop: CAWGRQGSNQPQHF. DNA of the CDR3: TGTGCCTGGGGAAGACAGGGAAGCAATCAGCCCCAGCATTTT. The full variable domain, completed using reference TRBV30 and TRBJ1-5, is SQTIHQWPATLVQPVGSPLSLECTVEGTSNPNLYWYRQAAGRGLQLLFYSVGIGQISSEVPQNLSASRPQDRQFILSSKKLLLSDSGFYLCAWGRQGSNQPQHFGDGTRLSIL.